This T cell receptor beta chain was identified in a study of identifying expanded T cells in peripheral blood. Comment on this clone: Its target is unknown.

Repertoires were generated with immunoSEQ multiplex PCR, while TCRdb's copy carries only in-frame clones and drops some. This sample yields more than 95,000 clones, of which more than 80% are seen a single time; 3.3% belongs to the top ten. Deletions cut 5 bases from V and 2 bases from J, with 9 bases between. The V gene's germline CDR1 is SGHTA and CDR2 FQGNSA. The CDR3 covers 13 residues. General observations from the study: Clone count variance between approximately two-week samples rose with total template count. About 1.2 clones differed between technical replicates, versus roughly 17 and 20 over time.

Collection occurred without any documented infections or immune events in donors. The source is a person aged 18 to 75 in good health. Sequencing was carried out using blood. The chain carries TRBV7-2 and TRBJ1-1; D remains unclear. DNA of the CDR3: TGTGCCAGCAGCCCTGGGCTAAACACTGAAGCTTTCTTT. The encoded protein is CASSPGLNTEAFF. The whole variable domain, filled in from reference TRBV7-2 and TRBJ1-1, reads GAGVSQSPSNKVTEKGKDVELRCDPISGHTALYWYRQSLGQGLEFLIYFQGNSAPDKSGLPSDRFSAERTGGSVSTLTIQRTQQEDSAVYLCASSPGLNTEAFFGQGTRLTVV.